What follows is one T cell receptor beta chain and its context. This specimen belongs to a study of patients and donors after allogeneic stem cell transplantation. V dropped 0 bases and J dropped 7 bases, with 16 bases sitting between them. CDR1 and CDR2 (germline): MNHEY, SVGAGI. This CDR3 comprises 15 residues. TCRdb re-analysed the RT-PCR reads in MiXCR, keeping a single row per CDR3 protein. This sample carries more than 150,000 distinct CDR3 sequences, 24% of them seen once, and the ten largest clones take roughly 26%. This chain connects TRBV6-5 to TRBJ2-7, with D tentatively TRBD1 or TRBD2 (6 bases each). The clonotype was recovered from a human donor who was either an allogeneic HSCT recipient or a stem cell or donor lymphocyte infusion donor (not recorded which). It is not recorded whose cells these are; they may come from a transplant donor. Sequenced input: blood, either unsorted or a sorted T cell fraction (not recorded which). CDR3 nucleotides: TGTGCCAGCAGTTACTCGACAAAGGGGGGCAGTGAGCAGTACTTC. Translating it yields CASSYSTKGGSEQYF.